The 25 T cell receptor beta chains reported below all come from one sample, sequenced in a study of T cell responses to AZD1222 COVID-19 vaccine. Generated by immunoSEQ multiplex PCR, the TCRdb table keeps only in-frame clones and is missing some. The sample includes roughly 100,000 clones, approximately 81% seen only once; the top ten take about a sixth. Sequenced material: peripheral blood, taken on day 0 of AZD1222 vaccination. All receptors come from an adult in good health.

This clone was seen more than once but under ten times. The CDR3 DNA reads TGTGCCAGCAGCCGGGACAGGGTCTACGAGCAGTACTTC. Translating gives CASSRDRVYEQYF. The chain is built from TRBV7-8 and TRBJ2-7; 9 nucleotides line up with TRBD1. Germline CDR1 SGHVS, CDR2 FQNEAQ. Trimming at V came to 5 bases and at J to 3 bases, leaving 2 bases not matched to a gene. The CDR3 has 13 residues.

This clone has only a few counts. This chain joins TRBV6-6 and TRBJ2-5; 7 bases line up with TRBD2. Trimming took 7 bases from V and 5 from J; bases not matched to a gene: 10. This CDR3 is 14 amino acids long. From germline, CDR1 is MNHNY and CDR2 SVGAGI (reference sequence). The CDR3 loop is CASNPHGGSETQYF. For the CDR3, the DNA is TGTGCCAGCAATCCCCACGGGGGGAGTGAGACCCAGTACTTC.

The count of this clone is one. The chain carries TRBV28 and TRBJ2-7; 13 bases line up with TRBD2. Germline V gene sequence: CDR1 MDHEN, CDR2 SYDVKM. The CDR3 is made up of 12 amino acids. V dropped 3 bases and J dropped 13; count of bases not matched to a gene: 3. This CDR3 is CASSFRTSGSYF. The CDR3 coding sequence is TGTGCCAGCAGTTTTAGGACTAGCGGGAGTTACTTC.

V usage is TRBV29-1 and J usage is TRBJ2-3, with D unresolved. The CDR3 length is 10 residues. Per germline, CDR1 SQVTM and CDR2 ANQGSEA. Trimming shortened V by 7 bases and J by 6 bases, and 8 bases separated the two germline ends. CDR3 sequence reads: CSGGLDTQYF. The CDR3 nucleotides are TGCAGCGGTGGTTTGGATACGCAGTATTTT.

CDR3 amino acids: CASSSNRAYEQYF. In nucleotides, the CDR3 is TGTGCCAGCAGCTCGAACAGGGCCTACGAGCAGTACTTC. This chain links TRBV7-8 with TRBJ2-7, with D maybe TRBD1 (6 bases). This CDR3 spans 13 amino acids. CDR1 is SGHVS, CDR2 FQNEAQ, per germline. The ends were cut back, 4 bases at V and 2 bases at J, with 9 bases in the middle.

The chain uses TRBV28 and TRBJ1-2; tentatively, D is TRBD1 (5 bases). The CDR3 spans 14 residues. Trimming removed 6 bases at V and 6 bases at J, with 17 bases between. CDR1 is MDHEN, CDR2 SYDVKM, per germline. The CDR3 sequence: CASSRQGYKDGYTF. The DNA of the CDR3 is TGTGCCAGCAGCAGGCAGGGTTATAAGGATGGCTACACCTTC.

The chain recombines TRBV5-1 with TRBJ1-2, with D uncertain. Trimming took 6 bases from V and 4 from J, leaving 16 bases between them. This CDR3 has 14 amino acids. Germline values: CDR1 SGHRS, CDR2 YFSETQ. DNA of the CDR3: TGCGCCAGCAACGCCGGACGGAGCGCCTATGGCTACACCTTC. This codes for CASNAGRSAYGYTF.

The table lists this clone with a count of one. This chain connects TRBV14 to TRBJ1-6; D unresolved. The germline V gene has CDR1 SGHDN and CDR2 FVKESK. The V and J ends lost 0 bases and 9 bases respectively, with 9 bases between them. This CDR3 is 14 amino acids long. CDR3 nucleotide sequence: TGTGCCAGCAGCCAAGAAGCGGTGGTTTCACCCCTCCACTTT. This codes for CASSQEAVVSPLHF.

V usage is TRBV5-4 and J usage is TRBJ1-2; a weak D match, TRBD1 (6 bases). The germline CDR1 and CDR2 sequences are SGHNT and YYREEE (reference sequence). CDR3 size: 13 residues. The V and J ends lost 3 bases and 8 bases respectively, with 14 bases between them. This CDR3 reads CASSWGGAGGYTF. Written as DNA, the CDR3 is TGTGCCAGCAGCTGGGGGGGGGCGGGGGGCTACACCTTC.

This clone was detected only a few times. This CDR3 is CASSLATDGEQYF. The CDR3 bases are TGTGCCAGCAGCTTAGCAACGGATGGCGAGCAGTACTTC. J is TRBJ2-7 and V is TRBV7-9; D not resolved. V was clipped by 0 bases and J by 6 bases, with 9 bases between them. The CDR3 is made up of 13 amino acids. The V gene's germline CDR1 is SEHNR and CDR2 FQNEAQ (reference sequence).

This sequence joins TRBV12-3 or TRBV12-4 and TRBJ1-6; no reliable D call. Between the trimmed V and J ends, which lost 7 bases and 4 bases, there was a span of 8 bases. The CDR3 covers 13 residues. The CDR3 nucleotides are TGTGCCAGCAATGAACTTTATAATTCACCCCTCCACTTT. Its protein is CASNELYNSPLHF.

The chain employs TRBV12-3 or TRBV12-4 and TRBJ2-1; no firm D call. The CDR3 length is 12 residues. Deletions cut 1 base from V and 10 bases from J, with 8 bases between. The CDR3 nucleotides read TGTGCCAGCAGTTTAGGTGGGCGAGAGCAGTTCTTC. It specifies CASSLGGREQFF.

This chain connects TRBV6-5 to TRBJ1-2; D remains unclear. Germline loops: CDR1 MNHEY, CDR2 SVGAGI. The V end was cut by 5 bases, the J end by 3 bases, with 10 bases between. This CDR3 is 13 amino acids long. CDR3 bases: TGTGCCAGCAGTCCCCTAGGCCACTATGGCTACACCTTC. Its protein is CASSPLGHYGYTF.

The chain combines TRBV6-5 with TRBJ1-1; D gene unclear. Germline V gene sequence: CDR1 MNHEY, CDR2 SVGAGI. V lost 5 bases to trimming and J lost 4 bases, with 14 bases between them. The CDR3 loop spans 14 amino acids. The CDR3 bases are TGTGCCAGCAGTCCCAGACGGGGATCCACTGAAGCTTTCTTT. Amino acid sequence: CASSPRRGSTEAFF.

The chain couples TRBV6-5 to TRBJ1-2; weak D call: TRBD1 (5 bases). The germline CDR1 and CDR2 sequences are MNHEY and SVGAGI. This CDR3 is 14 amino acids long. Trimming removed 6 bases at V and 1 base at J, with 12 bases between. CDR3 in amino acids: CASRKGRSNYGYTF. In nucleotides, the CDR3 is TGTGCCAGCAGAAAGGGACGGAGTAACTATGGCTACACCTTC.

Only one count was recorded for this clone. The genes are TRBV7-9 and TRBJ2-1; TRBD2 agrees at 7 bases. Germline V gene sequence: CDR1 SEHNR, CDR2 FQNEAQ (reference sequence). This CDR3 comprises 15 residues. V was pared by 5 bases and J by 4 bases, with 8 bases of the junction left unmatched. CDR3 residues: CASSTRTSRYNEQFF. As DNA, the CDR3 is TGTGCCAGCAGCACTCGGACTAGTAGGTACAATGAGCAGTTCTTC.

The chain uses TRBV6-5 and TRBJ1-5; D gene unclear. CDR3 length: 15 amino acids. Trimming left V 5 bases short and J 0 bases short, with 11 bases between. CDR1 is MNHEY, CDR2 SVGAGI, per germline. CDR3 protein: CASSREFGSNQPQHF. The CDR3 nucleotides are TGTGCCAGCAGTCGTGAGTTCGGTAGCAATCAGCCCCAGCATTTT.

This sequence joins TRBV5-7 and TRBJ2-4, with 8 bases that match TRBD1. TRBV5-7 qualifies as an ORF whose function is uncertain. The CDR3 is made up of 16 amino acids. The V and J ends lost 2 bases and 0 bases, in that order; junction bases with no gene match: 4. The CDR3 loop reads CASSFGQGLAKNIQYF. DNA for the CDR3: TGTGCCAGCAGCTTTGGACAGGGATTAGCCAAAAACATTCAGTACTTC.

Regarding this clone: The junction shows a germline mismatch at one end, possibly a read error. CDR3 sequence: CASSQSNTGANVLTF. Here the CDR3 DNA reads TGCGCCAGCAGTCAGTCAAACACTGGGGCCAACGTCCTGACTTTC. This sequence joins TRBV10-1 and TRBJ2-6; D is unresolved. Per the germline V gene, CDR1 is WNHNN and CDR2 is SYGVQD (reference sequence). CDR3 length: 15 residues.

The CDR3 spells CASSYSRQGGFLADNEQFF. DNA for the CDR3: TGTGCCAGCAGTTACTCGAGACAGGGGGGCTTCCTAGCGGACAATGAGCAGTTCTTC. V usage is TRBV6-2 or TRBV6-3 and J usage is TRBJ2-1, with 9 bases fitting TRBD1. This CDR3 has 19 residues. V lost 0 bases, J lost 5 bases, and 14 bases stayed unmatched. CDR1 and CDR2 from the germline V gene are MNHEY and SVGEGT.

CDR3 nucleotide sequence: TGTGCCAGCAGCGGTCAAGCCGAAGAGACCCAGTACTTC. It encodes CASSGQAEETQYF. This chain uses TRBV12-3 or TRBV12-4 with TRBJ2-5; no clear D gene. The CDR3 is 13 amino acids. The V end was cut by 6 bases, the J end by 3 bases, with 11 bases between.

This sequence joins TRBV5-6 and TRBJ1-3, with D unclear. The CDR3 spans 15 residues. Trimming removed 0 bases at V and 1 base at J, with 8 bases between. In germline, CDR1 is SGHDT, CDR2 YYEEEE. This CDR3 reads CASSLESISGNTIYF. The CDR3 nucleotides read TGTGCCAGCAGCTTGGAATCCATATCTGGAAACACCATATATTTT.

The J gene is TRBJ1-6, the V gene TRBV5-5; the D gene is possibly TRBD1 (5 bases). Between the trimmed V and J ends, which lost 4 bases and 5 bases, there was a span of 16 bases. CDR1 is SGHKS, CDR2 YYEKEE, per germline (reference sequence). The CDR3 covers 16 residues. The CDR3 sequence is CASSPGSGPDNSPLHF. As DNA, the CDR3 is TGTGCCAGCAGCCCGGGGTCAGGGCCCGATAATTCACCCCTCCACTTT.

The chain uses TRBV6-5 and TRBJ2-1; D gene uncertain. Trimming removed 6 bases at V and 10 bases at J, with 13 bases between. Per the germline V gene, CDR1 is MNHEY and CDR2 is SVGAGI. This CDR3 comprises 12 residues. The CDR3 loop reads CASSNRVREQFF. The CDR3, as DNA: TGTGCCAGCAGCAACCGAGTAAGGGAGCAGTTCTTC.

The rearrangement joins TRBV3-1 (or the pseudogene TRBV3-2) to TRBJ2-1, with TRBD1 matching over 8 bases. With V trimmed by 1 base and J by 6 bases, 2 bases remained unmatched. Per the germline V gene, CDR1 is LGHDT and CDR2 is YNNKEL (reference sequence). There are 14 residues in the CDR3. CDR3 nucleotide sequence: TGTGCCAGCAGCCAAGGGACAGGGAGCAATGAGCAGTTCTTC. Protein product: CASSQGTGSNEQFF.